Each of the 22 T cell receptor beta chains below was sequenced from the same sample in a study of blood T cell repertoires in COVID-19. The table came from immunoSEQ multiplex PCR; TCRdb's copy has only in-frame clones and leaves some out. The sample has some 330,000 clones; roughly 90% are singletons. Source material: PBMCs or T cells enriched from blood (not recorded which). The receptors shown here come from a woman aged 25 to 39 who had recovered from COVID-19.

This sequence joins TRBV5-1 and TRBJ2-7; a weak D match, TRBD2 (6 bases). The CDR3 has 14 residues. V was clipped by 2 bases and J by 3 bases, with 12 bases between them. Germline CDR1 is SGHRS and CDR2 is YFSETQ. CDR3 DNA: TGCGCCAGCAGCTTTGGCGGGACGGTCTACGAGCAGTACTTC. It encodes CASSFGGTVYEQYF.

The V gene is TRBV7-2, the J gene TRBJ2-7; 13 bases match TRBD2. Germline V gene sequence: CDR1 SGHTA, CDR2 FQGNSA. CDR3 size: 16 residues. Unmatched junction bases numbered 6, after V lost 0 bases and J lost 7 bases. CDR3 sequence (DNA): TGTGCCAGCAGCTTAGCGAGACTAGCGGGAGGAGAAGAGCAGTACTTC. Protein sequence: CASSLARLAGGEEQYF.

The gene calls are TRBV2 and TRBJ1-1, with D possibly TRBD1 on 6 matching bases. The V and J ends lost 6 bases and 7 bases respectively, with 12 bases between them. The CDR3 extends over 12 amino acids. Germline V lookup: CDR1 SNHLY, CDR2 FYNNEI. Here the CDR3 DNA reads TGTGCCAGCAGGATCAGGGGAGTTGAAGCTTTCTTT. Protein sequence: CASRIRGVEAFF.

The chain uses TRBV11-2 and TRBJ2-5; a possible D gene is TRBD2 (5 bases). The CDR3 length is 15 residues. Germline-derived CDR1 and CDR2 are SGHAT and FQNNGV. Trimming took off 5 bases at V and 7 bases at J, with 20 bases between the two ends. The CDR3 DNA reads as TGTGCCAGCAGCCGGACTGGCAGTACAGAGGGGACCCAGTACTTC. Protein sequence: CASSRTGSTEGTQYF. The complete variable domain, with remaining parts taken from reference TRBV11-2 and TRBJ2-5, reads EAGVAQSPRYKIIEKRQSVAFWCNPISGHATLYWYQQILGQGPKLLIQFQNNGVVDDSQLPKDRFSAERLKGVDSTLKIQPAKLEDSAVYLCASSRTGSTEGTQYFGPGTRLLVL.

This clone has a handful of counts. This chain uses TRBV4-2 with TRBJ2-7; a possible D gene is TRBD2 (6 bases). Germline V gives CDR1 LGHNA, CDR2 YNFKEQ. Trimming took off 0 bases at V and 4 bases at J, with 13 bases between the two ends. The CDR3 is 15 amino acids. CDR3 amino acids: CASSQEGGSLYEQYF. CDR3 DNA: TGTGCCAGCAGCCAAGAGGGGGGTTCCCTATACGAGCAGTACTTC.

This clone was found once. The chain employs TRBV28 and TRBJ1-5, with D possibly matching TRBD1 (6 bases). Germline CDR1 MDHEN, CDR2 SYDVKM. The V end was cut by 1 base, the J end by 4 bases, with 11 bases between. The CDR3 is made up of 15 amino acids. The CDR3 DNA is TGTGCCAGCAGTTTATTAACAGGGAAGAATCAGCCCCAGCATTTT. This encodes CASSLLTGKNQPQHF.

V and J are TRBV25-1 and TRBJ2-3, with 7 bases fitting TRBD2. The V segment lost 2 bases and the J segment 5 bases; nucleotides outside the gene matches: 10. Germline V gives CDR1 MGHDK, CDR2 SYGVNS. This CDR3 has 16 amino acids. CDR3 residues: CASSEGAGVVKDTQYF. The CDR3 region has the DNA TGTGCCAGCAGTGAAGGGGCGGGAGTGGTGAAAGATACGCAGTATTTT.

The V call is TRBV6-1, the J call TRBJ2-5, with 9 nucleotides matching TRBD1. The J segment lost 5 bases and the V segment lost 1 base, leaving 8 bases of the junction unmatched. There are 16 residues in the CDR3. Germline values: CDR1 MNHNS, CDR2 SASEGT. In DNA form, the CDR3 reads TGTGCCAGCAGTGAAGGATCCACAGGGGGCTTGGAGACCCAGTACTTC. Its translation is CASSEGSTGGLETQYF.

This chain links TRBV4-3 with TRBJ2-1; D is possibly TRBD1 (5 bases). V was shortened by 0 bases and J by 7 bases, with 10 bases between the two germline ends. Per germline, CDR1 LGHNA and CDR2 YSLEER. The CDR3 sequence is 14 residues long. CDR3 coding DNA: TGCGCCAGCAGCCAAGATTCAAGGGGAAATGAGCAGTTCTTC. Residues: CASSQDSRGNEQFF.

J is TRBJ2-7 and V is TRBV7-8, with TRBD2 identical over 12 bases. Losses at the gene ends were 5 bases for V and 3 bases for J; bases not matched to a gene: 5. There are 15 residues in the CDR3. Germline lookup yields CDR1 SGHVS and CDR2 FQNEAQ. The CDR3 DNA follows: TGTGCCAGCAGCACGACTAGCGGGAGTGTCTACGAGCAGTACTTC. Translation: CASSTTSGSVYEQYF.

This CDR3 reads CATSRDPGSPSYEQYF. The CDR3 bases are TGTGCCACCAGCAGAGATCCGGGAAGCCCTTCCTACGAGCAGTACTTC. The chain couples TRBV15 to TRBJ2-7; perhaps TRBD2 as D (5 bases). CDR3 length equals 16 residues. Trimming removed 0 bases at V and 1 base at J, with 13 bases between. Germline CDR1 and CDR2: LNHNV and YYDKDF (reference sequence). The entire variable domain, with the rest obtained from reference TRBV15 and TRBJ2-7, is as follows: DAMVIQNPRYQVTQFGKPVTLSCSQTLNHNVMYWYQQKSSQAPKLLFHYYDKDFNNEADTPDNFQSRRPNTSFCFLDIRSPGLGDTAMYLCATSRDPGSPSYEQYFGPGTRLTVT.

The chain links TRBV7-2 to TRBJ1-2, with TRBD1 as a possible D gene (5 bases). Between the trimmed V and J ends, which lost 1 base and 0 bases, there was a span of 12 bases. Germline values: CDR1 SGHTA, CDR2 FQGNSA. The CDR3 length is 16 residues. CDR3 region: CASSLGTLPSNYGYTF. In DNA form, the CDR3 reads TGTGCCAGCAGCTTAGGGACACTACCATCTAACTATGGCTACACCTTC.

The CDR3 sequence: CASSLGLAGMRTQYF. DNA of the CDR3: TGTGCCAGCAGCTTGGGGCTAGCGGGAATGAGGACCCAGTACTTC. The chain employs TRBV9 and TRBJ2-5; 9 bases map to TRBD2. Per germline, CDR1 SGDLS and CDR2 YYNGEE. The CDR3 spans 15 residues. V shed 4 bases and J 7 bases; nucleotides not matched to a gene: 11.

The chain couples TRBV19 to TRBJ2-5, with 9 nucleotides matching TRBD2. The CDR3 sequence is 17 residues long. V gave up 3 bases and J gave up 5 bases; unmatched junction bases: 13. Germline V gene sequence: CDR1 LNHDA, CDR2 SQIVND (reference sequence). The CDR3 sequence is CASSISPQAGGLETQYF. The CDR3 DNA reads as TGTGCCAGTAGTATTAGCCCGCAAGCGGGGGGTCTTGAGACCCAGTACTTC. The full variable domain, its missing parts supplied by reference TRBV19 and TRBJ2-5, is DGGITQSPKYLFRKEGQNVTLSCEQNLNHDAMYWYRQDPGQGLRLIYYSQIVNDFQKGDIAEGYSVSREKKESFPLTVTSAQKNPTAFYLCASSISPQAGGLETQYFGPGTRLLVL.

The J gene is TRBJ1-2, the V gene TRBV28; D is perhaps TRBD1 (5 bases). The CDR3 sequence is 13 residues long. Trimming left V 7 bases short and J 4 bases short, with 13 bases between. Looked up from germline, CDR1 is MDHEN and CDR2 is SYDVKM. CDR3 DNA: TGTGCCAGCACCAGGGTGCTAAGCTATGGCTACACCTTC. This encodes CASTRVLSYGYTF.

The rearrangement joins TRBV18 to TRBJ1-3, with D unclear. In germline, CDR1 is KGHSH, CDR2 LQKENI. V lost 3 bases and J lost 1, with 10 bases in between. CDR3 length: 15 residues. CDR3 sequence: CASSPPGMSGNTIYF. The CDR3 bases are TGTGCCAGCTCACCCCCGGGGATGTCTGGAAACACCATATATTTT.

The gene calls are TRBV28 and TRBJ2-3; TRBD1 might be the D (6 bases). Deletions cut 7 bases from V and 2 bases from J, with 22 bases between. Germline V lookup: CDR1 MDHEN, CDR2 SYDVKM. CDR3 length: 17 residues. In nucleotides, the CDR3 is TGTGCCAGCATCAAAGGGGCTACCGGACAGTACACAGATACGCAGTATTTT. Its translation: CASIKGATGQYTDTQYF.

V gene TRBV5-4 combines with J gene TRBJ2-7; 12 nucleotides agree with TRBD1. Germline CDR1 is SGHNT and CDR2 is YYREEE (reference sequence). The CDR3 loop spans 19 amino acids. V shed 4 bases and J 9 bases; nucleotides not matched to a gene: 23. CDR3 bases: TGTGCCAGCAGCCTAGATGGTGGCCGGTGGCGGGACAGGGGGCCAGGGCAGTACTTC. It codes for CASSLDGGRWRDRGPGQYF. Full variable domain (remainder filled in from reference TRBV5-4 and TRBJ2-7): ETGVTQSPTHLIKTRGQQVTLRCSSQSGHNTVSWYQQALGQGPQFIFQYYREEENGRGNFPPRFSGLQFPNYSSELNVNALELDDSALYLCASSLDGGRWRDRGPGQYFGPGTRLTVT.

In its sample, this clone was seen a few times. This chain links TRBV18 with TRBJ2-7; TRBD1 is a possible D gene (6 bases). The V gene's germline CDR1 is KGHSH and CDR2 LQKENI. The CDR3 contains 13 residues. V dropped 5 bases and J dropped 0 bases, with 8 bases sitting between them. The CDR3 DNA reads TGTGCCAGCTCAACGGACAGCTCCTACGAGCAGTACTTC. It translates to CASSTDSSYEQYF.

The gene calls are TRBV6-5 and TRBJ1-3; possibly TRBD1 for D (5 bases). V was shortened by 5 bases and J by 3 bases, with 11 bases between the two germline ends. The CDR3 has 14 residues. Germline V gene sequence: CDR1 MNHEY, CDR2 SVGAGI. The CDR3 is CASSLGGSGNTIYF. The CDR3, as DNA: TGTGCCAGCAGTCTCGGGGGAAGTGGAAACACCATATATTTT.

The chain recombines TRBV5-4 with TRBJ1-3; no reliable D call. Germline loops: CDR1 SGHNT, CDR2 YYREEE (reference sequence). The CDR3 is made up of 14 amino acids. The V gene lost 0 bases and the J gene lost 7 bases, with 11 bases spanning the gap. This chain's CDR3 is CASSLEPHGNTIYF. CDR3 in DNA: TGTGCCAGCAGCTTGGAACCGCACGGGAACACCATATATTTT.

This sequence joins TRBV6-2 or TRBV6-3 and TRBJ1-1, with 8 bases aligning to TRBD1. Unmatched junction bases numbered 11, after V lost 5 bases and J lost 3 bases. Germline V gene sequence: CDR1 MNHEY, CDR2 SVGEGT. The CDR3 contains 16 residues. CDR3 in amino acids: CASSSGQGHSDTEAFF. CDR3 DNA sequence: TGTGCCAGCAGTAGCGGACAGGGACATTCGGACACTGAAGCTTTCTTT.